This TCR beta chain derives from a study of blood T cell repertoires in COVID-19. TCRdb's table, derived via immunoSEQ multiplex PCR, lists solely in-frame clones and lacks some. The sample lists around 50,000 clones, about 82% occurring once. CDR1 MNHEY and CDR2 SMNVEV come from the germline V gene (reference sequence). The J segment lost 4 bases and the V segment lost 5 bases, leaving 3 bases of the junction unmatched. This CDR3 region has 15 residues. This TCR came from a woman older than 75 with acute or convalescent COVID-19. Sequencing was carried out using peripheral blood. The chain carries TRBV27 and TRBJ1-6; 9 nucleotides match TRBD1. The CDR3 protein is CASSGTGTYNSPLHF. The CDR3, as DNA: TGTGCCAGCAGTGGGACAGGGACGTATAATTCACCCCTCCACTTT.